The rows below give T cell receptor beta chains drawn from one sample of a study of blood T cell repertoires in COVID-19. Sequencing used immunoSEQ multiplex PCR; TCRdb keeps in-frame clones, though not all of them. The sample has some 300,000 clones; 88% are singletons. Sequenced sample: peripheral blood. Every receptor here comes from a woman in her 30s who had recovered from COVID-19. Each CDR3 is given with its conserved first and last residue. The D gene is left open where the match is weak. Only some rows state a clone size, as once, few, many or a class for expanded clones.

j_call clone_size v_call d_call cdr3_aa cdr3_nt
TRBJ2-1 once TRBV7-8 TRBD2 CASSSRGGGDSNEQFF TGTGCCAGCAGCTCTCGTGGCGGGGGGGATTCGAATGAGCAGTTCTTC
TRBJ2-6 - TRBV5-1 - CASSLLGQGTGANVLTF TGCGCCAGCAGCTTGTTGGGGCAGGGGACCGGGGCCAACGTCCTGACTTTC
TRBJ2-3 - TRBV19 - CASSISGSTDTQYF TGTGCCAGTAGTATTTCGGGATCCACAGATACGCAGTATTTT
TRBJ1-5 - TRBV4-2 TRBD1 CASSQDVTGDHQPQHF TGTGCCAGCAGCCAAGATGTGACAGGGGATCATCAGCCCCAGCATTTT
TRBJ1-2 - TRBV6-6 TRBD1 CASSPGTRQGANYGYTF TGTGCCAGCAGTCCAGGAACAAGACAGGGGGCTAACTATGGCTACACCTTC
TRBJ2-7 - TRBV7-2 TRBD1 CASSVQGSSSYEQYF TGTGCCAGCAGCGTACAGGGGTCGAGCTCCTACGAGCAGTACTTC
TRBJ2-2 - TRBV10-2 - CASSPGRLSGELFF TGCGCCAGCAGCCCAGGGAGGTTGTCCGGGGAGCTGTTTTTT
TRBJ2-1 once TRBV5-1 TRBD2 CASSLAYGGTGTIGEQFF TGCGCCAGCAGCTTGGCTTATGGGGGGACGGGGACTATAGGGGAGCAGTTCTTC
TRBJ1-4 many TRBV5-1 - CASSRRQIATNEKLFF TGCGCCAGCAGCCGAAGACAGATCGCAACTAATGAAAAACTGTTTTTT
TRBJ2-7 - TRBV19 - CASSLGGIASHEQYF TGTGCCAGTAGTCTCGGCGGCATAGCATCCCACGAGCAGTACTTC
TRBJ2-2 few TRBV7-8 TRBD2 CASSPLAGGPIKTRELFF TGTGCCAGCAGCCCTCTAGCGGGGGGCCCAATTAAGACCCGGGAGCTGTTTTTT
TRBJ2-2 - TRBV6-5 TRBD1 CASSKDRGTGELFF TGTGCCAGCAGCAAGGACAGGGGCACCGGGGAGCTGTTTTTT
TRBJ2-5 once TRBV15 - CATSRSYVAGGETQYF TGTGCCACCAGCAGAAGTTATGTCGCAGGGGGGGAGACCCAGTACTTC
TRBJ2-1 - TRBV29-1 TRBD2 CSVTSGGLGNEQFF TGCAGCGTAACTAGCGGGGGGCTAGGCAATGAGCAGTTCTTC
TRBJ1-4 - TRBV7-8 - CASSLVGGDEKLFF TGTGCCAGCAGCTTAGTCGGGGGGGATGAAAAACTGTTTTTT
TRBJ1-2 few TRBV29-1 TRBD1 CSVVGRGLGYGYTF TGCAGCGTTGTCGGCAGGGGGCTTGGCTATGGCTACACCTTC
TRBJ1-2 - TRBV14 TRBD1 CASSQGQGARYGYTF TGTGCCAGCAGCCAGGGACAGGGGGCGCGTTATGGCTACACCTTC
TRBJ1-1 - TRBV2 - CASSEQENTEAFF TGTGCCAGCAGTGAACAGGAGAACACTGAAGCTTTCTTT
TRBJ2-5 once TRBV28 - CATRSVESQETQYF TGTGCCACCCGATCGGTCGAGAGCCAAGAGACCCAGTACTTC
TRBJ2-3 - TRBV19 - CASSIPQNTDTQYF TGTGCCAGTAGTATCCCACAGAACACAGATACGCAGTATTTT
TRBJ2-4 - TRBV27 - CASSFGPGRQYF TGTGCCAGCAGTTTTGGGCCAGGGAGGCAGTACTTC
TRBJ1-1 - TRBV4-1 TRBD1 CASSPGTGRNTEAFF TGCGCCAGCAGCCCTGGGACAGGGAGGAACACTGAAGCTTTCTTT
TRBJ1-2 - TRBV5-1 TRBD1 CASSEIVGTGGGGYTF TGCGCCAGCAGCGAAATTGTAGGGACAGGGGGCGGAGGCTACACCTTC